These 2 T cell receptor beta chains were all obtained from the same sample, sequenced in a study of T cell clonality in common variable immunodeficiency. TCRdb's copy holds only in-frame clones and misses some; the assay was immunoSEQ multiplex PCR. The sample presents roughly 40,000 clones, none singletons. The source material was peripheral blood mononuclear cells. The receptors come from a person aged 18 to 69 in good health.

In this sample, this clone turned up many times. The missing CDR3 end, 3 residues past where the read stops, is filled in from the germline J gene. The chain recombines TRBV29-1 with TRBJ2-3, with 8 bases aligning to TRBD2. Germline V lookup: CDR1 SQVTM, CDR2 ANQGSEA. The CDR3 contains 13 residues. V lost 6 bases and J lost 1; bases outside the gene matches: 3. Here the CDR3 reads CSVQTSGTDTQYF. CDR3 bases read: TGCAGCGTCCAGACTAGCGGCACAGATACG.

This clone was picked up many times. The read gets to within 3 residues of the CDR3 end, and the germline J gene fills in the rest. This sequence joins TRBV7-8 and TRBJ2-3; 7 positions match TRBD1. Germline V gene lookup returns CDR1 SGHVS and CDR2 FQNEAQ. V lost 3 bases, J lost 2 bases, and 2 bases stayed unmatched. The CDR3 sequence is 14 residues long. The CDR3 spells CASSFEGATDTQYF. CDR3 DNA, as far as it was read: TGTGCCAGCAGCTTTGAGGGGGCCACAGATACG.